The 2 T cell receptor beta chains presented below share a single source sample, sequenced in a study of PD-1 blockade in classical Hodgkin lymphoma. In every patient, relapse followed autologous stem cell transplantation, while exposure to brentuximab vedotin differed. Produced via immunoSEQ multiplex PCR; TCRdb's table is partial and in-frame only. This sample carries 35,000 to 45,000 clones, almost 70% of them seen once, and the ten largest clones take roughly an eighth. Sequencing was performed on peripheral blood mononuclear cells (PBMCs), taken before the second cycle of nivolumab. The source is a human donor with classical Hodgkin lymphoma.

The chain employs TRBV11-2 and TRBJ1-1; no firm D call. Germline lookup yields CDR1 SGHAT and CDR2 FQNNGV. The germline V and J ends were trimmed by 5 bases and 1 base, with 8 bases remaining between them. There are 13 residues in the CDR3. CDR3 in DNA: TGTGCCAGCAGCCCTGCCCAGAACACTGAAGCTTTCTTT. Residues: CASSPAQNTEAFF.

This rearrangement joins TRBV4-3 to TRBJ1-1; no firm D call. CDR1 is LGHNA and CDR2 is YSLEER in the germline V gene. The V and J ends lost 0 bases and 1 base respectively, with 6 bases between them. The CDR3 consists of 14 residues. The CDR3 DNA sequence: TGCGCCAGCAGCCAAGATCCGACGAACACTGAAGCTTTCTTT. It translates to CASSQDPTNTEAFF.